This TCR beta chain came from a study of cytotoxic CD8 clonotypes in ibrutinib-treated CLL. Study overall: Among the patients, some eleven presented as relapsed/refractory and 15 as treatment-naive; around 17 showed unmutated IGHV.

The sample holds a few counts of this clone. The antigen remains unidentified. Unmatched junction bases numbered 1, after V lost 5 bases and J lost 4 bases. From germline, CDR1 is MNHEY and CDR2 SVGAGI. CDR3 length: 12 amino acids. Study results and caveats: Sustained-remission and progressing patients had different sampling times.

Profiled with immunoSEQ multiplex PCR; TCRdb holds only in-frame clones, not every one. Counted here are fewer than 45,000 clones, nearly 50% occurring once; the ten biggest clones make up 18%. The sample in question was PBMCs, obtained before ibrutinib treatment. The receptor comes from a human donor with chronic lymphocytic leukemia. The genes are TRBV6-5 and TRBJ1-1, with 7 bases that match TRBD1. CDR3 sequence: CASSKGATEAFF. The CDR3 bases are TGTGCCAGCAGTAAGGGGGCCACTGAAGCTTTCTTT.